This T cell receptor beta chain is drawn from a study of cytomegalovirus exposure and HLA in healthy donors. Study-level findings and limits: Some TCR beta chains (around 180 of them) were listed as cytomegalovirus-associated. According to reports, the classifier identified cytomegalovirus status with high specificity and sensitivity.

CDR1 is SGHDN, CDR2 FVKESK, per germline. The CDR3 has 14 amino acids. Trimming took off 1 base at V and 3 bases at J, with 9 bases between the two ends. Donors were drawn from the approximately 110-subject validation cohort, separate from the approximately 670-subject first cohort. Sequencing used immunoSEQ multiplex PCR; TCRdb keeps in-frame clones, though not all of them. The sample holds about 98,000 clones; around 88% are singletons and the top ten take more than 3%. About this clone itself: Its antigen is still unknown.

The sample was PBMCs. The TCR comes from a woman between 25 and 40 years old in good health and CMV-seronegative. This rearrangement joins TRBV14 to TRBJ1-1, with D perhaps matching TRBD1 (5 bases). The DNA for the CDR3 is TGTGCCAGCAGCCAAGTAAGGGGATACACTGAAGCTTTCTTT. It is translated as CASSQVRGYTEAFF.